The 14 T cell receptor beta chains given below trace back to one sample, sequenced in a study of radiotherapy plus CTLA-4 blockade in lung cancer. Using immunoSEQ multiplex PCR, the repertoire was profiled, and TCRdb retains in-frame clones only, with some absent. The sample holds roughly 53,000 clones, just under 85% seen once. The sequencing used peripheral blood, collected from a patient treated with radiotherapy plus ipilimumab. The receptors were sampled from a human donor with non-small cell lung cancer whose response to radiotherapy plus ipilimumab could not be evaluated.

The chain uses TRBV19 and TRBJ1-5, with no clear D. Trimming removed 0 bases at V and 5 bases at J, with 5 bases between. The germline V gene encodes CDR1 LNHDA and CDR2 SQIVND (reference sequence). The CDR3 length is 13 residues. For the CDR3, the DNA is TGTGCCAGTAGTATAGATCCCTATCAGCCCCAGCATTTT. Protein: CASSIDPYQPQHF. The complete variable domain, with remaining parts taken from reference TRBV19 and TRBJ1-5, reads DGGITQSPKYLFRKEGQNVTLSCEQNLNHDAMYWYRQDPGQGLRLIYYSQIVNDFQKGDIAEGYSVSREKKESFPLTVTSAQKNPTAFYLCASSIDPYQPQHFGDGTRLSIL.

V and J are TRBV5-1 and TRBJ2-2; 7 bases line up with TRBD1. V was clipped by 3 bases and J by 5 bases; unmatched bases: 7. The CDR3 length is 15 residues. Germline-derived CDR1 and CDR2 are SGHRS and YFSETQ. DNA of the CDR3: TGCGCCAGCAGCTGGAGACAGGGATCTACCGGGGAGCTGTTTTTT. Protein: CASSWRQGSTGELFF.

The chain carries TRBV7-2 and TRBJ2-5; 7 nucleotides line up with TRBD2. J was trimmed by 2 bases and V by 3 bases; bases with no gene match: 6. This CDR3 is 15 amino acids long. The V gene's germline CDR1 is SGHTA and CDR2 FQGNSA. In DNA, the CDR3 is TGTGCCAGCAGCTTGGCGGGAGCCACACAAGAGACCCAGTACTTC. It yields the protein CASSLAGATQETQYF.

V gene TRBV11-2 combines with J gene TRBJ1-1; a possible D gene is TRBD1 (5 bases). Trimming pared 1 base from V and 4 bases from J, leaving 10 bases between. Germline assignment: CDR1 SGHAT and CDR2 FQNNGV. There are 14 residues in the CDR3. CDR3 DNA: TGTGCCAGCAGCTTAGTAGGGCAGGGCACTGAAGCTTTCTTT. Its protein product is CASSLVGQGTEAFF. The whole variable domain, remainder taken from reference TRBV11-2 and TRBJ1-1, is EAGVAQSPRYKIIEKRQSVAFWCNPISGHATLYWYQQILGQGPKLLIQFQNNGVVDDSQLPKDRFSAERLKGVDSTLKIQPAKLEDSAVYLCASSLVGQGTEAFFGQGTRLTVV.

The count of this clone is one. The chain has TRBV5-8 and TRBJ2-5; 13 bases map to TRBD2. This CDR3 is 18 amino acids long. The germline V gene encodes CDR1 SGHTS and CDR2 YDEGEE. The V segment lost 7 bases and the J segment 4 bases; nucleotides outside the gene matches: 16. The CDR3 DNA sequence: TGTGCCAGCCGGAAGGGGAGGGGGACTAGCGGGACCTCAGAGACCCAGTACTTC. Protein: CASRKGRGTSGTSETQYF. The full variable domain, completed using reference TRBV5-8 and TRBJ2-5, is EAGVTQSPTHLIKTRGQQATLRCSPISGHTSVYWYQQALGLGLQFLLWYDEGEERNRGNFPPRFSGRQFPNYSSELNVNALELEDSALYLCASRKGRGTSGTSETQYFGPGTRLLVL.

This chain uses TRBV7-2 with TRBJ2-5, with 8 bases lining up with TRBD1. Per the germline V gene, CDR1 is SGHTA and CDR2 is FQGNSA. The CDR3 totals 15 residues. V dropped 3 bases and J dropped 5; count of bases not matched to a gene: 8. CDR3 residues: CASSFSQGARETQYF. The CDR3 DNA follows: TGTGCCAGCAGCTTTTCGCAGGGGGCGCGTGAGACCCAGTACTTC. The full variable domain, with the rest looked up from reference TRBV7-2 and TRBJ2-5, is GAGVSQSPSNKVTEKGKDVELRCDPISGHTALYWYRQSLGQGLEFLIYFQGNSAPDKSGLPSDRFSAERTGGSVSTLTIQRTQQEDSAVYLCASSFSQGARETQYFGPGTRLLVL.

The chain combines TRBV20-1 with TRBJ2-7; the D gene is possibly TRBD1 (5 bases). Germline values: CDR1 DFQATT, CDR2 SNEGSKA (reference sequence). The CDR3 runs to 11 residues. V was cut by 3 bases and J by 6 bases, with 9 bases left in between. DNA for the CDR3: TGCAGTGCTAGCCAGGGTTCCGAGCAGTACTTC. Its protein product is CSASQGSEQYF.

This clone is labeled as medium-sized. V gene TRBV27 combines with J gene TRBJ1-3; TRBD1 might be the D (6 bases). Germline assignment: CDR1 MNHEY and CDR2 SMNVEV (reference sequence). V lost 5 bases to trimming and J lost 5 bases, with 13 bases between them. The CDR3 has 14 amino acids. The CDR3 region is CASSPSRDRNTIYF. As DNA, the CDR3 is TGTGCCAGCAGTCCGTCCCGGGACAGAAACACCATATATTTT.

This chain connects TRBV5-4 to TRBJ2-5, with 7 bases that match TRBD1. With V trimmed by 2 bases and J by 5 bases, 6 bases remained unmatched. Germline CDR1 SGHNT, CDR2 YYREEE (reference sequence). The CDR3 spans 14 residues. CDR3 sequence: CASSLGGIRETQYF. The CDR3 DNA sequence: TGTGCCAGCAGCTTAGGGGGCATTCGGGAGACCCAGTACTTC.

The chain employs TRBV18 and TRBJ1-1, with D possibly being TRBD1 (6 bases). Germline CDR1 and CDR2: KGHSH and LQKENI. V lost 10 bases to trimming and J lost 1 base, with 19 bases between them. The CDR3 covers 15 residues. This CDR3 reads CATATGRGPNTEAFF. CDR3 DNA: TGTGCCACCGCGACAGGTAGGGGACCGAACACTGAAGCTTTCTTT.

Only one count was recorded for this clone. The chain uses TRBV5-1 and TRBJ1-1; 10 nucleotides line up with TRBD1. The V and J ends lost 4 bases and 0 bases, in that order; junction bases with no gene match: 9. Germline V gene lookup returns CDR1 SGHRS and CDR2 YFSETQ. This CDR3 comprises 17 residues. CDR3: CASSIAGTGALNTEAFF. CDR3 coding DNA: TGCGCCAGCAGCATAGCCGGGACAGGGGCTTTGAACACTGAAGCTTTCTTT.

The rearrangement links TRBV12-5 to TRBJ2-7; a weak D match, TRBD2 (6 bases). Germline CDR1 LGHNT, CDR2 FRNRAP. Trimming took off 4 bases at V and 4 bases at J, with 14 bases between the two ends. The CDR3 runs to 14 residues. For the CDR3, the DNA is TGTGCTAGTGGTTGGGGGGAAGGAGATTACGAGCAGTACTTC. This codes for CASGWGEGDYEQYF. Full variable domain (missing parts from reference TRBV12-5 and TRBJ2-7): DARVTQTPRHKVTEMGQEVTMRCQPILGHNTVFWYRQTMMQGLELLAYFRNRAPLDDSGMPKDRFSAEMPDATLATLKIQPSEPRDSAVYFCASGWGEGDYEQYFGPGTRLTVT.

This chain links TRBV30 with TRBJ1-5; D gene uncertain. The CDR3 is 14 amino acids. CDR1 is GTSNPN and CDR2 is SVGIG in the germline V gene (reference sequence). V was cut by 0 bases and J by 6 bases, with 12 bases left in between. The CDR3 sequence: CAWSVLESSQPQHF. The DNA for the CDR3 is TGTGCCTGGAGTGTCTTAGAGAGTAGTCAGCCCCAGCATTTT.

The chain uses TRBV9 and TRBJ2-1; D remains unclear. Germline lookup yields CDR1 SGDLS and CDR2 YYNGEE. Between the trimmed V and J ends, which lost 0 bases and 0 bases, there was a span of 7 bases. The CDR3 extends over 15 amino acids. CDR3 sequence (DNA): TGTGCCAGCAGCGTAGCCCGGGTCTCCTACAATGAGCAGTTCTTC. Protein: CASSVARVSYNEQFF.